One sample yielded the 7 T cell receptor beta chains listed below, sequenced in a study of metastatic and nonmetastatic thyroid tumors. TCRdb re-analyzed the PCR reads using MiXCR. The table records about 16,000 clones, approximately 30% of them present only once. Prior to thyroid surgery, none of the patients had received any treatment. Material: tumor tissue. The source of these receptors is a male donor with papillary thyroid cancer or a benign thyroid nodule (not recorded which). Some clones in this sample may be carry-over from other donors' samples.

The CDR3 loop is CASSFASFISGRVYNEQFF. The CDR3 DNA is TGTGCCAGCAGCTTTGCCTCTTTTATTAGCGGGAGGGTTTACAATGAGCAGTTCTTC. The genes are TRBV5-4 and TRBJ2-1, with 11 nucleotides matching TRBD2. The V and J ends lost 2 bases and 4 bases, in that order; junction bases with no gene match: 14. This CDR3 contains 19 residues. Germline CDR1 and CDR2: SGHNT and YYREEE (reference sequence).

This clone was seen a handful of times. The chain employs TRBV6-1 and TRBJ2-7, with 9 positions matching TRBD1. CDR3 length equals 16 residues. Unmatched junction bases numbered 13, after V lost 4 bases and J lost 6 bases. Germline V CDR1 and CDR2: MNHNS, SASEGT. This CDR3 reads CASSGDRDREASEQYF. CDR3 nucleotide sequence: TGTGCCAGCAGTGGAGACCGGGACAGGGAAGCTAGCGAGCAGTACTTC.

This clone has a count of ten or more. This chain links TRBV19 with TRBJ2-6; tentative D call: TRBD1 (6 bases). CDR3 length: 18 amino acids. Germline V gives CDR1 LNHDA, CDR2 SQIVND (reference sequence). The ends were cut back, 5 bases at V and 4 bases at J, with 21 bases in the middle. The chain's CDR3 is CASSRPPGTGSGANVLTF. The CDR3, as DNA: TGTGCCAGTAGTCGACCCCCAGGTACAGGGTCGGGGGCCAACGTCCTGACTTTC.

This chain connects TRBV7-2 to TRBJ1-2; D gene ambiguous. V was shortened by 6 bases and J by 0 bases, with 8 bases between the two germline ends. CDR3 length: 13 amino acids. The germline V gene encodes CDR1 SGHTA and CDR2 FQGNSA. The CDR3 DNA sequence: TGTGCCAGCAGTCCAGGAGCTAACTATGGCTACACCTTC. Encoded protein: CASSPGANYGYTF.

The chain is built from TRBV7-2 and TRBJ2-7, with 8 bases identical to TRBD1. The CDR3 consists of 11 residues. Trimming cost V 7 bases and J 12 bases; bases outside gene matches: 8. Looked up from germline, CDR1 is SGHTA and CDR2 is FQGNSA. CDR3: CASIQTGDLYF. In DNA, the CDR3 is TGTGCCAGCATCCAGACAGGGGATTTGTACTTC.

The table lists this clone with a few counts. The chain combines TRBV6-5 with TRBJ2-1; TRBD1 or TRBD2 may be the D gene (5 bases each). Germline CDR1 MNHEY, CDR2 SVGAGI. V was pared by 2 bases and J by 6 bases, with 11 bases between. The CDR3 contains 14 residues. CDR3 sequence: CASSYPGTSNEQFF. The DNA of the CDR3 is TGTGCCAGCAGTTACCCAGGGACCTCCAATGAGCAGTTCTTC.

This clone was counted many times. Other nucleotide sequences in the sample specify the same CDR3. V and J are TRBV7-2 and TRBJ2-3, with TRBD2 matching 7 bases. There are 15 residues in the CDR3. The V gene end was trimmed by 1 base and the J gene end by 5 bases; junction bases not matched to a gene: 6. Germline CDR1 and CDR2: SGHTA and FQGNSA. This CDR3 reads CASSLGGRGGDTQYF. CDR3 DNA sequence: TGTGCCAGCAGCTTAGGTGGGAGGGGAGGAGATACGCAGTATTTT.